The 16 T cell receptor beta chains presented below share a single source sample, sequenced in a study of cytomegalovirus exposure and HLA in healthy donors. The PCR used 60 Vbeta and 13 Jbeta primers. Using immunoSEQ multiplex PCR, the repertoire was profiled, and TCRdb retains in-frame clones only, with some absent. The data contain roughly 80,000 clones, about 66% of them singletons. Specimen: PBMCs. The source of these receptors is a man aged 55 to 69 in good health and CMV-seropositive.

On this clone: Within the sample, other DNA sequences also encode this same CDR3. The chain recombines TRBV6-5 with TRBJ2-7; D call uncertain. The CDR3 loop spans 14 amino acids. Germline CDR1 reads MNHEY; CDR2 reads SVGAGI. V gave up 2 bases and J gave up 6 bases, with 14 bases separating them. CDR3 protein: CASSYRSLAPEQYF. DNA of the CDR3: TGTGCCAGCAGTTACCGCTCTTTAGCACCCGAGCAGTACTTC.

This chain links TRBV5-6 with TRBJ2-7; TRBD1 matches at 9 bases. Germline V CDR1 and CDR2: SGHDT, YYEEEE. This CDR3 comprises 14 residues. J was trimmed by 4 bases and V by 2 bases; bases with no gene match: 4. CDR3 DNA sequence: TGTGCCAGCAGCTTCGGACAGGGGAGATACGAGCAGTACTTC. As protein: CASSFGQGRYEQYF.

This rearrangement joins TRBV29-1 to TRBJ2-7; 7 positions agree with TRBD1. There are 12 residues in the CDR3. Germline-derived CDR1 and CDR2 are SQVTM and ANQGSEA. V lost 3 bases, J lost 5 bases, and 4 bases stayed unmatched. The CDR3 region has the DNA TGCAGCGTTGACACAGGGGAACACGAGCAGTACTTC. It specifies CSVDTGEHEQYF.

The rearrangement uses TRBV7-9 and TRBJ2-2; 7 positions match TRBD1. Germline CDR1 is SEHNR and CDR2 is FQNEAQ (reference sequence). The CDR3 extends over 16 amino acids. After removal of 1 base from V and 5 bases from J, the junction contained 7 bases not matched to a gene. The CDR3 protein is CASSLETGVRTGELFF. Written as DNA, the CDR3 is TGTGCCAGCAGCTTAGAAACAGGGGTACGGACCGGGGAGCTGTTTTTT.

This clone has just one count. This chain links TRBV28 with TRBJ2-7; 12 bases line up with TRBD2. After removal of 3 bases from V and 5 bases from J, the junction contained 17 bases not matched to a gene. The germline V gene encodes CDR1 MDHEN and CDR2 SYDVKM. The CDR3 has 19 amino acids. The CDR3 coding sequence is TGTGCCAGCAGTTTTTGGGGACAGGGAGGACTAGCGGGAAGGGACGAGCAGTACTTC. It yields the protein CASSFWGQGGLAGRDEQYF.

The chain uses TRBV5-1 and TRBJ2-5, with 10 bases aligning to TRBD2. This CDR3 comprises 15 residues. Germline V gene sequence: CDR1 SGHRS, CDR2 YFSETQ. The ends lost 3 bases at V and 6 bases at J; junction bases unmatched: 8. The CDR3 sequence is CASSSTLAGVQTQYF. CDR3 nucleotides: TGCGCCAGCAGCTCGACCCTAGCGGGGGTGCAGACCCAGTACTTC.

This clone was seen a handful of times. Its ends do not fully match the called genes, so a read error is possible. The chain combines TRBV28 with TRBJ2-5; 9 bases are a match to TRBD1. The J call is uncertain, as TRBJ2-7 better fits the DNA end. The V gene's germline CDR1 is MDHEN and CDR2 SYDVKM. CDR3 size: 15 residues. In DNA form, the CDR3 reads TGTGCCAGCACTTTAGGACAGGGGACCTCCTACGAGCAGTACTTC. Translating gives CASTLGQGTSYEQYF.

CDR3 sequence (DNA): TGTGCCAGCAGCTTAACATCGGGGATCACAGATACGCAGTATTTT. It translates to CASSLTSGITDTQYF. This chain connects TRBV7-3 to TRBJ2-3; D may be TRBD2 (5 bases). V lost 0 bases and J 2 bases, leaving 9 bases between the germline ends. The CDR3 spans 15 residues. Per germline, CDR1 SGHTA and CDR2 FQGTGA.

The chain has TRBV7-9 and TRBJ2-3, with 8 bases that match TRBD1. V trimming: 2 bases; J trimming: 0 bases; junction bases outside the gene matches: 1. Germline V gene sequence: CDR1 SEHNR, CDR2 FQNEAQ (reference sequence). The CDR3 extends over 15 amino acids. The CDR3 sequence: CASSLRTGSTDTQYF. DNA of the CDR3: TGTGCCAGCAGCTTACGGACAGGGAGCACAGATACGCAGTATTTT. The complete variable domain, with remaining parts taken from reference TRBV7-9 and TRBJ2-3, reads DTGVSQNPRHKITKRGQNVTFRCDPISEHNRLYWYRQTLGQGPEFLTYFQNEAQLEKSRLLSDRFSAERPKGSFSTLEIQRTEQGDSAMYLCASSLRTGSTDTQYFGPGTRLTVL.

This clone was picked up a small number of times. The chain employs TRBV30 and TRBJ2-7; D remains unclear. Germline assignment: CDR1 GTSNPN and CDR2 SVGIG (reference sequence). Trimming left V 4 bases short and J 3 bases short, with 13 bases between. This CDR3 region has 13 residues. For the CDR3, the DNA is TGTGCCTGGACTGGGCGTCCCCTCTACGAGCAGTACTTC. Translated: CAWTGRPLYEQYF.

The CDR3 reads CASSLSFRGAVDTEAFF. The CDR3 DNA sequence: TGTGCCAGCAGCTTGTCGTTTCGGGGGGCGGTGGATACTGAAGCTTTCTTT. The chain joins TRBV5-8 to TRBJ1-1; tentatively, D is TRBD1 (6 bases). The germline gives CDR1 SGHTS, CDR2 YDEGEE. V lost 1 base and J 5 bases, leaving 21 bases between the germline ends. The CDR3 runs 17 residues.

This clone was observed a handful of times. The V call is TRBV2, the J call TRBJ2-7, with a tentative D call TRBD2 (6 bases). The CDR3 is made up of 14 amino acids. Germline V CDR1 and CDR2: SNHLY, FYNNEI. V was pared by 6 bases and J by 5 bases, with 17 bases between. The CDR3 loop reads CASSRAGYGNEQYF. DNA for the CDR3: TGTGCCAGCAGCAGGGCGGGGTATGGCAACGAGCAGTACTTC.

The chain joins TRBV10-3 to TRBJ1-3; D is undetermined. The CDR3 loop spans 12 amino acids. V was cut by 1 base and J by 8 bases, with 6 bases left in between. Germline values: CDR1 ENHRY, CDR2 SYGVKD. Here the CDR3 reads CAISELADTIYF. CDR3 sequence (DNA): TGTGCCATCAGTGAGTTGGCAGACACCATATATTTT.

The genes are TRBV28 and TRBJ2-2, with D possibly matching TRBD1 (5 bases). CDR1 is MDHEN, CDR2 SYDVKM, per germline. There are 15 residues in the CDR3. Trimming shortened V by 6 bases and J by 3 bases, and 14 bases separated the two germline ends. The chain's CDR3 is CASRPFRADTGELFF. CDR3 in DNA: TGTGCCAGCAGACCCTTCAGGGCAGACACCGGGGAGCTGTTTTTT.

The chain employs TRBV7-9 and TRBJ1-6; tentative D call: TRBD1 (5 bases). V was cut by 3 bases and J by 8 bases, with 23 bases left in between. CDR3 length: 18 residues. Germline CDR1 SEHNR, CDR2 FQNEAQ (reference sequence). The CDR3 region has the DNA TGTGCCAGCAGCTTTATCCCGGGGGGACCCTCTTACGATTCACCCCTCCACTTT. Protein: CASSFIPGGPSYDSPLHF.

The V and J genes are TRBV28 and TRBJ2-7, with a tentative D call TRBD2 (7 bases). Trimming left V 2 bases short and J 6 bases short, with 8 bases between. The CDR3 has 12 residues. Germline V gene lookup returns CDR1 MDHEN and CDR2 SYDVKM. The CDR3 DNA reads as TGTGCCAGCAGTTTAGCGGGGGCCGAGCAGTACTTC. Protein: CASSLAGAEQYF.